Shown below are 20 T cell receptor beta chains from a single sample sequenced in a study of T cell responses to AZD1222 COVID-19 vaccine. Here immunoSEQ multiplex PCR was the method, and the copy in TCRdb shows in-frame clones only, minus some. The sample has about 81,000 clones; about 90% are singletons. Sequences were derived from peripheral blood, sampled 28 days after the second AZD1222 dose. The receptors originated from an adult who received the AZD1222 COVID-19 vaccine.

This clone was recorded once. V gene TRBV28 combines with J gene TRBJ1-2; D ambiguous. Germline loops: CDR1 MDHEN, CDR2 SYDVKM. Trimming removed 6 bases from V and 8 bases from J, with 10 bases in between. The CDR3 has 11 amino acids. CDR3: CASRLSSGYTF. CDR3 sequence (DNA): TGTGCCAGCAGGTTGTCGTCGGGCTACACCTTC.

The rearrangement uses TRBV3-1 (or the pseudogene TRBV3-2) and TRBJ1-4; D possibly corresponds to TRBD1 (5 bases). The CDR3 has 16 amino acids. The germline V gene has CDR1 LGHDT and CDR2 YNNKEL (reference sequence). V lost 4 bases to trimming and J lost 10 bases, with 22 bases between them. The CDR3, as DNA: TGTGCCAGCAGCCCCCAGGCAGCCGAAATTACAGGAAAACTGTTTTTT. Encoded protein: CASSPQAAEITGKLFF.

In this sample, this clone turned up once. The genes are TRBV6-6 and TRBJ1-5, with a weak D call TRBD1 (6 bases). The germline gives CDR1 MNHNY, CDR2 SVGAGI (reference sequence). The CDR3 contains 15 residues. V dropped 7 bases and J dropped 2 bases, with 15 bases sitting between them. The CDR3 coding sequence is TGTGCCAGCAATTTTTGGGACAACCGCAATCAGCCCCAGCATTTT. Protein: CASNFWDNRNQPQHF.

This clone has just one count. The V gene is TRBV6-5, the J gene TRBJ1-2, with D unresolved. This CDR3 has 13 amino acids. V lost 0 bases and J 3 bases, leaving 5 bases between the germline ends. From germline, CDR1 is MNHEY and CDR2 SVGAGI. For the CDR3, the DNA is TGTGCCAGCAGTTACTCTGAAGACTATGGCTACACCTTC. This translates into CASSYSEDYGYTF.

The chain is built from TRBV28 and TRBJ1-1; 8 bases align to TRBD1. The CDR3 sequence is 13 residues long. Germline trimming cut 7 bases from V and 12 bases from J; bases unmatched to any gene: 13. The germline V gene encodes CDR1 MDHEN and CDR2 SYDVKM. Here the CDR3 DNA reads TGTGCCAGCACCGTAGGGTCGACAGGGGCACCTTTCTTT. This translates into CASTVGSTGAPFF. Full variable domain (missing parts from reference TRBV28 and TRBJ1-1): DVKVTQSSRYLVKRTGEKVFLECVQDMDHENMFWYRQDPGLGLRLIYFSYDVKMKEKGDIPEGYSVSREKKERFSLILESASTNQTSMYLCASTVGSTGAPFFGQGTRLTVV.

This clone was recorded a few times. The V call is TRBV29-1, the J call TRBJ1-5, with D unresolved. Germline loops: CDR1 SQVTM, CDR2 ANQGSEA. The CDR3 sequence is 14 residues long. V was pared by 3 bases and J by 6 bases, with 15 bases between. The CDR3 nucleotides are TGCAGCGTTGAGTTTGGCGGAGGAGGTCAGCCCCAGCATTTT. Its protein product is CSVEFGGGGQPQHF.

V is TRBV28 and J is TRBJ1-2, with 7 positions matching TRBD1. The junction had 2 bases not matched to a gene; V was cut back by 3 bases and J by 4 bases. From germline, CDR1 is MDHEN and CDR2 SYDVKM. This CDR3 has 13 residues. Written as DNA, the CDR3 is TGTGCCAGCAGTTTTAGGGGGCGCTATGGCTACACCTTC. Amino acids: CASSFRGRYGYTF.

The chain uses TRBV3-1 (or the pseudogene TRBV3-2) and TRBJ2-2, with TRBD1 as a possible D gene (6 bases). Germline-derived CDR1 and CDR2 are LGHDT and YNNKEL (reference sequence). The ends were cut back, 6 bases at V and 6 bases at J, with 11 bases in the middle. There are 13 residues in the CDR3. CDR3 coding DNA: TGTGCCAGCAGACTAGGGGGAGCCGGGGAGCTGTTTTTT. Translation gives CASRLGGAGELFF.

The chain uses TRBV29-1 and TRBJ1-1; no definite D call. Trimming shortened V by 4 bases and J by 4 bases, and 10 bases separated the two germline ends. From germline, CDR1 is SQVTM and CDR2 ANQGSEA. The CDR3 length is 12 residues. Written as DNA, the CDR3 is TGCAGCGTTGCGGGGTTGGGCACTGAAGCTTTCTTT. Protein sequence: CSVAGLGTEAFF.

This chain connects TRBV6-5 to TRBJ2-7; D is unclear. V lost 5 bases to trimming and J lost 4 bases, with 9 bases between them. This CDR3 is built from 12 residues. CDR1 and CDR2 (germline): MNHEY, SVGAGI. The CDR3 spells CASSNDLYEQYF. CDR3 nucleotide sequence: TGTGCCAGCAGTAACGACCTATACGAGCAGTACTTC.

CDR3 sequence: CASSVQVNTEAFF. The CDR3 DNA follows: TGTGCCAGCAGCGTCCAGGTGAACACTGAAGCTTTCTTT. This chain joins TRBV9 and TRBJ1-1; D is uncertain. V lost 2 bases and J 0 bases, leaving 5 bases between the germline ends. Per germline, CDR1 SGDLS and CDR2 YYNGEE. The CDR3 covers 13 residues.

This clone showed up just once. This chain uses TRBV4-1 with TRBJ2-1; TRBD2 aligns across 8 bases. The CDR3 loop spans 15 amino acids. The V gene's germline CDR1 is MGHRA and CDR2 YSYEKL. Trimming cost V 1 base and J 9 bases; bases outside gene matches: 8. The CDR3 DNA reads as TGCGCCAGCAGCCAAGTACGCGGGAGGACTAGTGAGCAGTTCTTC. The encoded protein is CASSQVRGRTSEQFF.

This clone was picked up a small number of times. CDR3 nucleotide sequence: TGTGCCAGCAGCCGACTGAGGGGGGCGACTAACTATGGCTACACCTTC. Translated: CASSRLRGATNYGYTF. The chain employs TRBV27 and TRBJ1-2; D perhaps matches TRBD1 (6 bases). CDR3 length equals 16 residues. The germline V gene has CDR1 MNHEY and CDR2 SMNVEV (reference sequence). V lost 6 bases, J lost 0 bases, and 17 bases lay in between.

The J gene is TRBJ2-1, the V gene TRBV18; TRBD1 matches at 7 bases. The CDR3 loop spans 16 amino acids. Per germline, CDR1 KGHSH and CDR2 LQKENI. Trimming removed 6 bases from V and 4 bases from J; junction bases left unmatched: 12. The CDR3 sequence: CASSRLGTDYYNEQFF. The CDR3 DNA follows: TGTGCCAGCTCCAGACTCGGGACAGACTATTACAATGAGCAGTTCTTC.

DNA of the CDR3: TGTGCCAGCAACCGGGACAGCAATCAGCCCCAGCATTTT. Amino acid sequence: CASNRDSNQPQHF. The chain joins TRBV28 to TRBJ1-5; possibly TRBD1 for D (5 bases). The germline CDR1 and CDR2 sequences are MDHEN and SYDVKM. The CDR3 covers 13 residues. V was trimmed by 7 bases and J by 1 base, leaving 8 bases between them.

The genes are TRBV27 and TRBJ1-2, with 7 bases fitting TRBD1. The CDR3 consists of 12 residues. With 5 bases clipped from V and 8 bases from J, the junction kept 5 bases outside the gene matches. Germline CDR1 and CDR2: MNHEY and SMNVEV (reference sequence). Written as DNA, the CDR3 is TGTGCCAGCAGTCGACAGGGCGTCGGCTACACCTTC. This sequence encodes CASSRQGVGYTF.

The chain joins TRBV10-3 to TRBJ2-1; D is possibly TRBD1 or TRBD2 (5 bases each). This CDR3 has 16 amino acids. Trimming took 0 bases from V and 2 from J, leaving 11 bases between them. Germline V gives CDR1 ENHRY, CDR2 SYGVKD. The CDR3 here is CAISESTGRTYNEQFF. The CDR3 nucleotides are TGTGCCATCAGTGAGTCGACGGGGCGGACCTACAATGAGCAGTTCTTC.

The CDR3 sequence is CASSLGQVVDTQYF. The CDR3 region has the DNA TGCGCCAGCAGCTTAGGACAGGTCGTAGATACGCAGTATTTT. The chain has TRBV5-1 and TRBJ2-3, with 7 bases aligning to TRBD1. CDR1 and CDR2 (germline): SGHRS, YFSETQ. After removal of 2 bases from V and 5 bases from J, the junction contained 5 bases not matched to a gene. This CDR3 region has 14 residues. The full variable domain, in which reference TRBV5-1 and TRBJ2-3 provide the parts outside the CDR3, is KAGVTQTPRYLIKTRGQQVTLSCSPISGHRSVSWYQQTPGQGLQFLFEYFSETQRNKGNFPGRFSGRQFSNSRSEMNVSTLELGDSALYLCASSLGQVVDTQYFGPGTRLTVL.

This clone has only one observation. The J gene is TRBJ2-3, the V gene TRBV5-4, with a possible D match to TRBD1 (6 bases). Germline assignment: CDR1 SGHNT and CDR2 YYREEE (reference sequence). V was cut by 6 bases and J by 4 bases, with 21 bases left in between. The CDR3 spans 16 residues. In DNA form, the CDR3 reads TGTGCCAGCACCTACAGGATTGGGGGCTCAGCAGATACGCAGTATTTT. Its translation: CASTYRIGGSADTQYF. The complete variable domain, with remaining parts taken from reference TRBV5-4 and TRBJ2-3, reads ETGVTQSPTHLIKTRGQQVTLRCSSQSGHNTVSWYQQALGQGPQFIFQYYREEENGRGNFPPRFSGLQFPNYSSELNVNALELDDSALYLCASTYRIGGSADTQYFGPGTRLTVL.

The gene calls are TRBV7-3 and TRBJ2-1, with 10 positions matching TRBD2. The J segment lost 7 bases and the V segment lost 2 bases, leaving 8 bases of the junction unmatched. The CDR3 has 16 residues. Germline V gene lookup returns CDR1 SGHTA and CDR2 FQGTGA. Written as DNA, the CDR3 is TGTGCCAGCAGCTTAGGGACTAGCGCTGTAGGGAATGAGCAGTTCTTC. Translation gives CASSLGTSAVGNEQFF.